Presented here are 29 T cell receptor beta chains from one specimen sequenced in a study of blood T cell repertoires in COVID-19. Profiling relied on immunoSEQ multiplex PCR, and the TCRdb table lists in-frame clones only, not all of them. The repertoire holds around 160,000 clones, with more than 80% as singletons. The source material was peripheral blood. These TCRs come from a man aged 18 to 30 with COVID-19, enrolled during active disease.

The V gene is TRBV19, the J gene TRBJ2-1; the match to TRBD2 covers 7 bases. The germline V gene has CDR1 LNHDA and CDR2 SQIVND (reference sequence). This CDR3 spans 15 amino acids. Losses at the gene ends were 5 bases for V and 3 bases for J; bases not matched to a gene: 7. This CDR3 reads CASSGRAIGYNEQFF. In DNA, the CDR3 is TGTGCCAGTAGTGGGAGGGCCATCGGCTACAATGAGCAGTTCTTC.

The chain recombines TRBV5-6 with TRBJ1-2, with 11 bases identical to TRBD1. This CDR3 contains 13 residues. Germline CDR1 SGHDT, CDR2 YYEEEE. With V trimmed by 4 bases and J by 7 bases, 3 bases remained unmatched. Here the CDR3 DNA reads TGTGCCAGCAGCGGACAGGGGGCCTCTGGCTACACCTTC. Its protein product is CASSGQGASGYTF.

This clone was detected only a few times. CDR3 nucleotide sequence: TGTGCCAGCAGCTTAGTGGGGGACAGGGACCTTGTCTCTGGAAACACCATATATTTT. This translates into CASSLVGDRDLVSGNTIYF. The chain employs TRBV7-2 and TRBJ1-3; 9 positions agree with TRBD1. From germline, CDR1 is SGHTA and CDR2 FQGNSA. V gave up 1 base and J gave up 0 bases; unmatched junction bases: 10. The CDR3 covers 19 residues.

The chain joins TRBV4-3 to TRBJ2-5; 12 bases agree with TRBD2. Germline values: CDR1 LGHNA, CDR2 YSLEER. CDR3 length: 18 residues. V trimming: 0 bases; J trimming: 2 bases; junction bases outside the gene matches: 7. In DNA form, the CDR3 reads TGCGCCAGCAGCCAAGAACTAGCGGGGGGCGGGGCTCAAGAGACCCAGTACTTC. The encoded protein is CASSQELAGGGAQETQYF.

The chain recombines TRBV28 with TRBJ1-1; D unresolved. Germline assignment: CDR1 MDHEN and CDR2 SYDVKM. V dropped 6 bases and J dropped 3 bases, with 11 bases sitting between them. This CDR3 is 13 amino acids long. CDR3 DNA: TGTGCCAGCAGAAAAGCAGGATACACTGAAGCTTTCTTT. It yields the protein CASRKAGYTEAFF.

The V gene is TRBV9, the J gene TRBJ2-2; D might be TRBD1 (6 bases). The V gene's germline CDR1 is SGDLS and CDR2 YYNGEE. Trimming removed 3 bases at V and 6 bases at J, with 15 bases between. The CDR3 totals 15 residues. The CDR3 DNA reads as TGTGCCAGCAGCGCCACCCCTTACAGGGCCGGGGAGCTGTTTTTT. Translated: CASSATPYRAGELFF.

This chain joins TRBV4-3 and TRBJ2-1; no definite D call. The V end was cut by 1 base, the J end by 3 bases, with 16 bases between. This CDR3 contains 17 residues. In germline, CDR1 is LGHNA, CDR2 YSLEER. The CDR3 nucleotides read TGCGCCAGCAGCCAAGCCTTCAACAGACACAACTACAATGAGCAGTTCTTC. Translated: CASSQAFNRHNYNEQFF.

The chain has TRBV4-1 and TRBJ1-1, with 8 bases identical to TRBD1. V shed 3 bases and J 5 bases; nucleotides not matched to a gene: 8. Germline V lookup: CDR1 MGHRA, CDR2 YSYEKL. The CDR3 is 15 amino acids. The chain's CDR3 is CASSHSDREGTEAFF. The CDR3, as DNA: TGCGCCAGCAGCCACTCGGACAGGGAGGGGACTGAAGCTTTCTTT.

The CDR3 DNA sequence: TGTGCCAGCAGTTTATCCTCGTACAGGGGGCAAGTCAAAAACATTCAGTACTTC. Protein: CASSLSSYRGQVKNIQYF. V and J are TRBV27 and TRBJ2-4, with 9 bases fitting TRBD1. V dropped 0 bases and J dropped 3; count of bases not matched to a gene: 9. Germline CDR1 and CDR2: MNHEY and SMNVEV (reference sequence). The CDR3 covers 18 residues.

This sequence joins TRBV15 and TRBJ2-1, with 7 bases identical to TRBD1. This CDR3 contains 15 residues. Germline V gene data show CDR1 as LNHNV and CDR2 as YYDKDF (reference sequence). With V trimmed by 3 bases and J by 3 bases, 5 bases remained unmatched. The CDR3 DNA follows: TGTGCCACCAGCAGTAAACAGGGGAACTACAATGAGCAGTTCTTC. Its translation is CATSSKQGNYNEQFF.

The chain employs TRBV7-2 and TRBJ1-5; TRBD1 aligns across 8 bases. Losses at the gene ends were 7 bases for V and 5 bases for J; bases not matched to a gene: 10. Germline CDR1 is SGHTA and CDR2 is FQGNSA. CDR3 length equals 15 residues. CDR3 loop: CASTQGAGTDQPQHF. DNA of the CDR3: TGTGCCAGCACTCAGGGGGCGGGGACCGATCAGCCCCAGCATTTT.

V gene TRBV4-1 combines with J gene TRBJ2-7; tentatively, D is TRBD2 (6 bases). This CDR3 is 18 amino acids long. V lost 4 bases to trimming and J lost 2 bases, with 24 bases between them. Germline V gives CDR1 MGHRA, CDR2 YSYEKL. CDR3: CASSRIMGLRTGAYEQYF. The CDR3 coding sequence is TGCGCCAGCAGCCGAATAATGGGACTGAGGACTGGGGCCTACGAGCAGTACTTC.

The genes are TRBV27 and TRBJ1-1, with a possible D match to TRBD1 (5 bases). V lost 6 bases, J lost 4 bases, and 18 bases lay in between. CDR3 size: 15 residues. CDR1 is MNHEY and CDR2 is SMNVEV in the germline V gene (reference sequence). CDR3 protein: CASRSPGYLSTEAFF. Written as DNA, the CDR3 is TGTGCCAGCAGATCCCCAGGGTACCTGAGCACTGAAGCTTTCTTT.

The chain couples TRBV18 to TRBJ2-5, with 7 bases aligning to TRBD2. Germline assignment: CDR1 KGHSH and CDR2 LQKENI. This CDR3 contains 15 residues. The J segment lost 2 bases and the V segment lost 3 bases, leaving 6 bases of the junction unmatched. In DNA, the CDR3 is TGTGCCAGCTCACCCAGGCTAGCGGCGCAAGAGACCCAGTACTTC. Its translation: CASSPRLAAQETQYF.

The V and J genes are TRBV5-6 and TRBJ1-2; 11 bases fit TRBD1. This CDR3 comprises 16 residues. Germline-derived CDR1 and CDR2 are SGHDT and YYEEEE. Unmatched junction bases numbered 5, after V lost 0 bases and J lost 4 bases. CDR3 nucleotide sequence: TGTGCCAGCAGCTTGGGGACAGGGGGCGTCTTCTATGGCTACACCTTC. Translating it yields CASSLGTGGVFYGYTF.

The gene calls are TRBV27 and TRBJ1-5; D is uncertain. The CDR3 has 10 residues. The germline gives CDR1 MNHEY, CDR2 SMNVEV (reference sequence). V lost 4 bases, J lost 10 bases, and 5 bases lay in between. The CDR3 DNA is TGTGCCAGCAGTTCTTGTCCCCAGCATTTT. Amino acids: CASSSCPQHF.

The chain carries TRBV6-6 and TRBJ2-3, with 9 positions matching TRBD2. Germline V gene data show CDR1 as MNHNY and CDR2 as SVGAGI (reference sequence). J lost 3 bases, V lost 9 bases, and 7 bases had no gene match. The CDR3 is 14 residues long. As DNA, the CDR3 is TGTGCCAGTATAGCGGGAGATTGGACAGATACGCAGTATTTT. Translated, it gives CASIAGDWTDTQYF.

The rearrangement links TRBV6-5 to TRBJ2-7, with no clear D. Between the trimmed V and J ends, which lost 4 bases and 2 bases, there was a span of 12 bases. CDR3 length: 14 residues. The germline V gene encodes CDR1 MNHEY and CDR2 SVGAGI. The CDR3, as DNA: TGTGCCAGCAGTTCCCCCTACAGAACCTACGAGCAGTACTTC. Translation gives CASSSPYRTYEQYF.

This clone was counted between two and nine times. This CDR3 reads CASSLRGTIGGNTIYF. CDR3 in DNA: TGTGCCAGCAGTTTAAGGGGGACCATTGGTGGAAACACCATATATTTT. The chain employs TRBV2 and TRBJ1-3; D perhaps matches TRBD1 (6 bases). V was trimmed by 5 bases and J by 3 bases, leaving 17 bases between them. From germline, CDR1 is SNHLY and CDR2 FYNNEI. The CDR3 is made up of 16 amino acids. The complete variable domain, with remaining parts taken from reference TRBV2 and TRBJ1-3, reads EPEVTQTPSHQVTQMGQEVILRCVPISNHLYFYWYRQILGQKVEFLVSFYNNEISEKSEIFDDQFSVERPDGSNFTLKIRSTKLEDSAMYFCASSLRGTIGGNTIYFGEGSWLTVV.

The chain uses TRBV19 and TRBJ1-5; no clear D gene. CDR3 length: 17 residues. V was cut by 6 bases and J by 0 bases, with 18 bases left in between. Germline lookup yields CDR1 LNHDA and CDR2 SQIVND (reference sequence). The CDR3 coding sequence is TGTGCCAGTAGAGTCAAGAGCGCCCCTGGTAGCAATCAGCCCCAGCATTTT. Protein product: CASRVKSAPGSNQPQHF.

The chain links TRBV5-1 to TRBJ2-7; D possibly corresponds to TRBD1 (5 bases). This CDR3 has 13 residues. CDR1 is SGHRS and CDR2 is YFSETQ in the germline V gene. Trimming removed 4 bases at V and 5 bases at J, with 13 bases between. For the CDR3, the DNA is TGCGCCAGCAGCGTCAGGGAAATCGACGAGCAGTACTTC. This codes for CASSVREIDEQYF.

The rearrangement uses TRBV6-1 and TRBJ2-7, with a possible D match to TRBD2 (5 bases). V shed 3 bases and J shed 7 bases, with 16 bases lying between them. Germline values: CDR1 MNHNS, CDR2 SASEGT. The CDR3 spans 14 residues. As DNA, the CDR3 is TGTGCCAGCAGTGATGGGCGGGCGGCCGGGGAGCAGTACTTC. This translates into CASSDGRAAGEQYF.

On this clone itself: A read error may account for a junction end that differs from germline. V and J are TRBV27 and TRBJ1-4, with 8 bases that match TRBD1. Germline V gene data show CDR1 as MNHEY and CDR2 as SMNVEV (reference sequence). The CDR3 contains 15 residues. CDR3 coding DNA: TGTGCCAGCAGTCCCCGACAGGGGAGGGAAGAAAAACTGCTTTTT. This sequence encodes CASSPRQGREEKLLF.

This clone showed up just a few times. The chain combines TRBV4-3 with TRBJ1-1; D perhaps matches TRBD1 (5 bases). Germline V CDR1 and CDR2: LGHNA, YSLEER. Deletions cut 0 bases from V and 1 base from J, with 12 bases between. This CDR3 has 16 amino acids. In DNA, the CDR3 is TGCGCCAGCAGCCAAGACCCATTCGGGGGGAACACTGAAGCTTTCTTT. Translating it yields CASSQDPFGGNTEAFF.

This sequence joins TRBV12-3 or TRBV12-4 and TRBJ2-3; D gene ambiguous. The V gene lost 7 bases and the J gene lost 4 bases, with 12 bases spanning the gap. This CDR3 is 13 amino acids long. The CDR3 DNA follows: TGTGCCAGCATAGCCCGCCGCGCAGATACGCAGTATTTT. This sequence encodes CASIARRADTQYF.

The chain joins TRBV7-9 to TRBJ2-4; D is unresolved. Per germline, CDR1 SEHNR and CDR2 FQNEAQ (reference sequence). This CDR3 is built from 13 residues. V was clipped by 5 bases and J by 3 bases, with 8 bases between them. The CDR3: CASSPGSKNIQYF. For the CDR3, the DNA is TGTGCCAGCAGCCCTGGTAGCAAAAACATTCAGTACTTC.

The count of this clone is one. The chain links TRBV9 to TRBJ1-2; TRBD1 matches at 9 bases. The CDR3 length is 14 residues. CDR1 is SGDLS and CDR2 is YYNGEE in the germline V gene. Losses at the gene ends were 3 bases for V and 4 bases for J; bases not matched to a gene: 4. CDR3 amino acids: CASSGGDRVYGYTF. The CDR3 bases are TGTGCCAGCAGCGGAGGGGACAGGGTCTATGGCTACACCTTC. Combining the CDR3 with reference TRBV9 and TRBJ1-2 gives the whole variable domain DSGVTQTPKHLITATGQRVTLRCSPRSGDLSVYWYQQSLDQGLQFLIQYYNGEERAKGNILERFSAQQFPDLHSELNLSSLELGDSALYFCASSGGDRVYGYTFGSGTRLTVV.

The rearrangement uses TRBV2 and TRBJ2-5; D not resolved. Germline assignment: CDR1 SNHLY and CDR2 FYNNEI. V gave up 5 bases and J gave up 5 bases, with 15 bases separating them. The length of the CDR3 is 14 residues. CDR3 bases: TGTGCCAGCAGTCAGGATCAGGTTGGGGAGACCCAGTACTTC. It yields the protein CASSQDQVGETQYF. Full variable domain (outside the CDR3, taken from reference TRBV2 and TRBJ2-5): EPEVTQTPSHQVTQMGQEVILRCVPISNHLYFYWYRQILGQKVEFLVSFYNNEISEKSEIFDDQFSVERPDGSNFTLKIRSTKLEDSAMYFCASSQDQVGETQYFGPGTRLLVL.

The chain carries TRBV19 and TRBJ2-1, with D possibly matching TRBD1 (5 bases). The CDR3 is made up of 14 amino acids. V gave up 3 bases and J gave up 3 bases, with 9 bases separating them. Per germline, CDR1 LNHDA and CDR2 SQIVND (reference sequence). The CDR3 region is CASSIGAYYNEQFF. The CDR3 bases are TGTGCCAGTAGTATTGGGGCCTACTACAATGAGCAGTTCTTC.